Shown below are 9 T cell receptor beta chains from a single sample sequenced in a study of OX40 agonist ivuxolimab in advanced cancers. Here immunoSEQ multiplex PCR was the method, and the copy in TCRdb shows in-frame clones only, minus some. The sample consists of about 9,800 clones, around 92% of them appearing once. The sequences come from CD4+ or CD8+ T cells sorted from blood, collected in a trial of the OX40 agonist ivuxolimab. The receptor set was obtained from an adult with an advanced solid tumor such as melanoma, head and neck, liver or kidney cancer.

V usage is TRBV2 and J usage is TRBJ2-3; D unclear. Germline V CDR1 and CDR2: SNHLY, FYNNEI. The CDR3 is made up of 14 amino acids. V was pared by 6 bases and J by 1 base, with 11 bases between. The CDR3 loop reads CASSLSGGTDTQYF. The CDR3 nucleotides read TGTGCCAGCAGCCTTAGTGGAGGCACAGATACGCAGTATTTT.

The chain recombines TRBV5-1 with TRBJ2-1; D possibly matches TRBD1 or TRBD2 (5 bases each). V was shortened by 4 bases and J by 5 bases, with 13 bases between the two germline ends. The germline V gene encodes CDR1 SGHRS and CDR2 YFSETQ. This CDR3 spans 14 amino acids. The CDR3 loop is CASSRESGNNEQFF. Here the CDR3 DNA reads TGCGCCAGCAGCAGGGAGTCAGGGAACAATGAGCAGTTCTTC.

The chain carries TRBV19 and TRBJ1-1; perhaps TRBD1 as D (5 bases). This CDR3 has 14 residues. Deletions cut 3 bases from V and 6 bases from J, with 14 bases between. Looked up from germline, CDR1 is LNHDA and CDR2 is SQIVND (reference sequence). The CDR3 protein is CASSIFGGKAEAFF. Here the CDR3 DNA reads TGTGCCAGTAGTATCTTTGGGGGAAAGGCTGAAGCTTTCTTT.

The chain employs TRBV5-1 and TRBJ2-3; 10 nucleotides align to TRBD1. This CDR3 spans 15 amino acids. The germline CDR1 and CDR2 sequences are SGHRS and YFSETQ. The V gene end was trimmed by 2 bases and the J gene end by 1 base; junction bases not matched to a gene: 1. The chain's CDR3 is CASSFGTGGTDTQYF. In DNA form, the CDR3 reads TGCGCCAGCAGCTTCGGGACAGGGGGCACAGATACGCAGTATTTT.

This sequence joins TRBV7-3 and TRBJ2-2, with TRBD1 as a possible D gene (5 bases). Germline CDR1 SGHTA, CDR2 FQGTGA. V was cut by 1 base and J by 4 bases, with 7 bases left in between. The CDR3 extends over 14 amino acids. CDR3 nucleotides: TGTGCCAGCAGCTTAAACAGGTTCACCGGGGAGCTGTTTTTT. Encoded protein: CASSLNRFTGELFF.

The chain has TRBV5-1 and TRBJ2-1; 10 nucleotides agree with TRBD2. V dropped 7 bases and J dropped 7; count of bases not matched to a gene: 11. The CDR3 has 15 amino acids. CDR1 is SGHRS, CDR2 YFSETQ, per germline. This CDR3 is CASRLAGGTSNEQFF. In DNA, the CDR3 is TGCGCCAGCCGTTTAGCGGGAGGAACCTCAAATGAGCAGTTCTTC.

The V and J genes are TRBV28 and TRBJ2-3, with D possibly being TRBD2 (5 bases). V dropped 6 bases and J dropped 5 bases, with 6 bases sitting between them. This CDR3 has 11 amino acids. Germline V gives CDR1 MDHEN, CDR2 SYDVKM. The CDR3 sequence: CASRGRDTQYF. DNA for the CDR3: TGTGCCAGCAGGGGGAGAGATACGCAGTATTTT.

The gene calls are TRBV7-8 and TRBJ1-1, with 7 bases aligning to TRBD1. This CDR3 comprises 15 residues. Per the germline V gene, CDR1 is SGHVS and CDR2 is FQNEAQ. After removal of 1 base from V and 0 bases from J, the junction contained 2 bases not matched to a gene. DNA for the CDR3: TGTGCCAGCAGCTTAGGGGACAGCTTGAACACTGAAGCTTTCTTT. Translated, it gives CASSLGDSLNTEAFF.

This clone was observed a single time. The V call is TRBV6-5, the J call TRBJ2-7; no clear D. This CDR3 has 15 residues. Looked up from germline, CDR1 is MNHEY and CDR2 is SVGAGI. V lost 0 bases and J 0 bases, leaving 9 bases between the germline ends. The CDR3 loop reads CASSYSGIASYEQYF. The CDR3, as DNA: TGTGCCAGCAGTTACTCAGGGATTGCCTCCTACGAGCAGTACTTC.